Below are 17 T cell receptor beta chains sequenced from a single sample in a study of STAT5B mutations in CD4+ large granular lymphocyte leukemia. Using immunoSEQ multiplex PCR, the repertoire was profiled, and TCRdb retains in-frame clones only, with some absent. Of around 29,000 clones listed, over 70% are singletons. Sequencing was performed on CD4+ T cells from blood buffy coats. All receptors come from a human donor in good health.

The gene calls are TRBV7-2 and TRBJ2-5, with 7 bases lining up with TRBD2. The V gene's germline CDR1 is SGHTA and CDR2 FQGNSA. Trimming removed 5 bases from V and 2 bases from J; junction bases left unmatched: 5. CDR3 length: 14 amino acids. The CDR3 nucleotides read TGTGCCAGCAGCCAAAACGGGGGGCAAGAGACCCAGTACTTC. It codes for CASSQNGGQETQYF.

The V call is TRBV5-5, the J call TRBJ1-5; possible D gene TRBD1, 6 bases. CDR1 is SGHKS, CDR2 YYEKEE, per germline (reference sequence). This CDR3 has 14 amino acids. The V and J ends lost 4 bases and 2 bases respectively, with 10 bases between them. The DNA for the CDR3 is TGTGCCAGCAGCCCCAGACAGGGCAATCAGCCCCAGCATTTT. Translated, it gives CASSPRQGNQPQHF.

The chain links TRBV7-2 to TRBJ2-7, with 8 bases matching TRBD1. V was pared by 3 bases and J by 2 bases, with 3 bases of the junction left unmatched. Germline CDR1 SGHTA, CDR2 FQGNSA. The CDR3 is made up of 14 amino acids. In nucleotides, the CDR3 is TGTGCCAGCAGCTTGGGGACAGGCCCCTACGAGCAGTACGTC. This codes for CASSLGTGPYEQYV.

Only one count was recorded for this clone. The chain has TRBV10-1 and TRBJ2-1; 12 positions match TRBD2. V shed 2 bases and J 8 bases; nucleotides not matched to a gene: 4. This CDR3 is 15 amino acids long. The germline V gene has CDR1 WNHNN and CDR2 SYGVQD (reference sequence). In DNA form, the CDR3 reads TGCGCCAGCAGTGAGCTAGCGGGAGGGGGGTATGAGCAGTTCTTC. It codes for CASSELAGGGYEQFF.

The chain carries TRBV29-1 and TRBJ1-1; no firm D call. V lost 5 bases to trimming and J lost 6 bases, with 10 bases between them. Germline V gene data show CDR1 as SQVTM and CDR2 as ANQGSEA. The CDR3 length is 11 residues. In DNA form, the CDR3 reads TGCAGCGTTCGCCCCGGCGCTGAAGCTTTCTTT. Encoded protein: CSVRPGAEAFF.

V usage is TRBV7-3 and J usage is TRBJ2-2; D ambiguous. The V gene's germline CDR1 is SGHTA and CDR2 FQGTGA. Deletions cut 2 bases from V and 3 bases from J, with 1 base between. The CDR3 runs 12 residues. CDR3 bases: TGTGCCAGCAGCTTAGACACCGGGGAGCTGTTTTTT. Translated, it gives CASSLDTGELFF.

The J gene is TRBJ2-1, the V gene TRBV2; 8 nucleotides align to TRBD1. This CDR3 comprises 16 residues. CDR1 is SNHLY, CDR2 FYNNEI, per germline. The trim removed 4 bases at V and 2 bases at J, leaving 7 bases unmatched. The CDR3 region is CASSAARTGTYNEQFF. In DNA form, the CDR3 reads TGTGCCAGCAGTGCCGCCCGGACAGGGACCTACAATGAGCAGTTCTTC.

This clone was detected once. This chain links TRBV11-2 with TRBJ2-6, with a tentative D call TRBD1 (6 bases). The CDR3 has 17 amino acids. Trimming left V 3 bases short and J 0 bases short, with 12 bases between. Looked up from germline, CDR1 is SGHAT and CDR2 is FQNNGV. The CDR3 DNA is TGTGCCAGCAGCTTTAACAGGGCCAACTCTGGGGCCAACGTCCTGACTTTC. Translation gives CASSFNRANSGANVLTF.

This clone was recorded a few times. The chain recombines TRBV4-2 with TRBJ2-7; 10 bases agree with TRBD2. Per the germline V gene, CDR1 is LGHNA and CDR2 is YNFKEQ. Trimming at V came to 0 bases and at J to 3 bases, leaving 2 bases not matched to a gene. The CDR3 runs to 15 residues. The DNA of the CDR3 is TGTGCCAGCAGCCAAGATAAGCGGGAGGGCTACGAGCAGTACTTC. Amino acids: CASSQDKREGYEQYF.

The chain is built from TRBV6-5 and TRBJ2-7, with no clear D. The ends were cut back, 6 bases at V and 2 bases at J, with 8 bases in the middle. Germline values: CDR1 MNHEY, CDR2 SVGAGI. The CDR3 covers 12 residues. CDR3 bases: TGTGCCAGCAGCCCATCCCCCTACGAGCAGTACGTC. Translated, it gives CASSPSPYEQYV.

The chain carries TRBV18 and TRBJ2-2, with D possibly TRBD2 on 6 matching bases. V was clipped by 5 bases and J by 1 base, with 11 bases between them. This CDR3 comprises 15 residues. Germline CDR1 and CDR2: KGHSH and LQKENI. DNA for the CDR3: TGTGCCAGCTCATCCGGGACTCTGAACACCGGGGAGCTGTTTTTT. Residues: CASSSGTLNTGELFF.

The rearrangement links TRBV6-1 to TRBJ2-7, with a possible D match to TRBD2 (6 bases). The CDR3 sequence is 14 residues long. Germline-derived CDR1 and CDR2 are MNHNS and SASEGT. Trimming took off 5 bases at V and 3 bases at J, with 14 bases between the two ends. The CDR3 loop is CASSTSSGSYEQYV. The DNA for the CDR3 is TGTGCCAGCAGTACCTCTTCCGGGAGCTACGAGCAGTACGTC.

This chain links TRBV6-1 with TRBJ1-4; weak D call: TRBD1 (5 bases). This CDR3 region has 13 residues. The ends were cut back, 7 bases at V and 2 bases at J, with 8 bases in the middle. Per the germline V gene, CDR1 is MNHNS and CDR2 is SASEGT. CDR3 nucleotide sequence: TGTGCCAGCACCAGGGAGACTAATGAAAAACTGTTTTTT. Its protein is CASTRETNEKLFF.

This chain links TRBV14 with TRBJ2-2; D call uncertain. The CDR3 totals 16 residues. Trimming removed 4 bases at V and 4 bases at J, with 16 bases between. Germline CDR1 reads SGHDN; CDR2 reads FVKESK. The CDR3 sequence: CASSPTLGFGTGELFF. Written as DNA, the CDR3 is TGTGCCAGCAGCCCTACCCTAGGGTTTGGCACCGGGGAGCTGTTTTTT. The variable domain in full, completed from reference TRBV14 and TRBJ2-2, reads EAGVTQFPSHSVIEKGQTVTLRCDPISGHDNLYWYRRVMGKEIKFLLHFVKESKQDESGMPNNRFLAERTGGTYSTLKVQPAELEDSGVYFCASSPTLGFGTGELFFGEGSRLTVL.

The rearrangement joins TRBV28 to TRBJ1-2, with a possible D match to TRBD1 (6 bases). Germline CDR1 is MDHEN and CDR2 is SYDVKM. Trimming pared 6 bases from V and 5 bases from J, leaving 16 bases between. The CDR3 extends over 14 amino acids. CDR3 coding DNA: TGTGCCAGCAGCCAGAGACAGGTTTGGTATGGCTACACCTTC. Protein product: CASSQRQVWYGYTF.

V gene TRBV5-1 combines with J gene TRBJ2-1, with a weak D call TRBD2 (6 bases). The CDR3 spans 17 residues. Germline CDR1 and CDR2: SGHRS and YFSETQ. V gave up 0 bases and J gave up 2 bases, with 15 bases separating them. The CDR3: CASSLVSGVITYNEQFF. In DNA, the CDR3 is TGCGCCAGCAGCTTGGTTTCGGGGGTGATAACCTACAATGAGCAGTTCTTC.

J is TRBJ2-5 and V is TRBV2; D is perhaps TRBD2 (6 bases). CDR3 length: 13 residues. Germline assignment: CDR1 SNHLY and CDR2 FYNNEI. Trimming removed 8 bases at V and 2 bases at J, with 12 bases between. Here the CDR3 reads CASFRDSQETQYF. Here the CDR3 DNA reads TGTGCCAGCTTTCGGGACTCACAAGAGACCCAGTACTTC.